The clone carrying this TCR beta chain was found many times. Its antigen is not identified. This sample is part of a study of human T cells and chemical hapten exposure. Findings and caveats of the study: Because they had alopecia, donors may respond immunologically unlike healthy people. DPC sensitization left the count of TCRs above 1 in 1000 unchanged. While controls formed fewer of them, expanded TCRs formed significantly more large CDR3 similarity clusters.

Time point denoted: patch test 2, 6 weeks after DPC sensitization. As to treatment: therapeutic diphenylcyclopropenone sensitization with weekly scalp DPC. Donors were 18 to 70-year-old alopecia patients suitable for DPC. TCRdb used MiXCR to reprocess the RACE reads, holding one entry per CDR3 protein. Among 80,000 to 95,000 distinct CDR3 sequences listed, roughly 10% were seen once. The V gene's germline CDR1 is KGHDR and CDR2 SFDVKD. Trimming left V 1 base short and J 10 bases short, with 7 bases between. This CDR3 is built from 13 residues. The chain uses TRBV24-1 and TRBJ1-6; D gene uncertain. The sequencing here drew on whole blood, taken in connection with sensitization to the hapten diphenylcyclopropenone (DPC). The clonotype comes from a man between 18 and 29 years old with alopecia areata. Some clones in this sample may be carry-over from other donors' samples. DNA for the CDR3: TGTGCCACCAGTGATTTACCGGAATCACCCCTCCACTTT. Protein product: CATSDLPESPLHF.